The present T cell receptor (beta chain) was sequenced within a study of blood T cells in healthy people across ages. A sample-barcoded 5' primer and a J-beta primer mix were used in a second PCR of roughly 7 to 11 cycles. The authors tagged each cDNA molecule using a template-switch adaptor with 12 random nucleotides. TCRdb reprocessed the 5' RACE reads with MiXCR, giving one entry per CDR3 protein. The data hold more than 1.4 million distinct CDR3 sequences, with roughly 40% observed a single time. Between the trimmed V and J ends, which lost 0 bases and 7 bases, there was a span of 19 bases. This CDR3 has 17 residues. Germline V gives CDR1 ENHRY, CDR2 SYGVKD. Each donor supplied 8 to 10 milliliters of peripheral blood.

The chain couples TRBV10-3 to TRBJ2-1; D remains ambiguous. The sample consisted of blood. The TCR was taken from a young woman in good health. CDR3 amino acids: CAISESKGTIPRNEQFF. CDR3 nucleotides: TGTGCCATCAGTGAGTCCAAAGGTACAATCCCTAGGAATGAGCAGTTCTTC.